Below are 5 T cell receptor beta chains sequenced from a single sample in a study of cytomegalovirus exposure and HLA in healthy donors (dated 2017 in TCRdb). The library was obtained by the immunoSEQ multiplex PCR assay. For the multiplex PCR, a mixture combining 60 forward primers for TCR Vbeta segments and 13 reverse primers for TCR Jbeta segments was used. TCRdb holds this immuneACCESS table with in-frame rearrangements only. Some clones are missing; in checked studies, unresolved V genes explain under half, and the rest has no known cause. The sample table contains about 150,000 clones; only one count was recorded for about three quarters of them. Together, the top ten hold 3% to 4.5% of the sample. Source material: PBMCs. The receptors derive from a male donor in good health and CMV-seronegative.

The chain joins TRBV5-8 to TRBJ2-2; possible D gene TRBD1, 6 bases. In germline, CDR1 is SGHTS, CDR2 YDEGEE. V was clipped by 2 bases and J by 1 base, with 9 bases between them. This CDR3 comprises 15 residues. In DNA, the CDR3 is TGTGCCAGCAGCTTAACGGGACAGAACACCGGGGAGCTGTTTTTT. Translation: CASSLTGQNTGELFF.

The chain carries TRBV5-8 and TRBJ1-2; D is unresolved. V shed 6 bases and J shed 1 base, with 16 bases lying between them. The CDR3 covers 15 residues. Germline assignment: CDR1 SGHTS and CDR2 YDEGEE. CDR3 sequence: CASIQPLGSNYGYTF. The CDR3 DNA reads TGTGCCAGCATCCAGCCCCTGGGGAGTAACTATGGCTACACCTTC.

This clone was picked up one time. This chain's CDR3 is CASSDRQGDNSPLHF. The CDR3 DNA follows: TGTGCCAGCAGTGACCGACAGGGGGATAATTCACCCCTCCACTTT. The chain uses TRBV27 and TRBJ1-6; 9 bases fit TRBD1. Looked up from germline, CDR1 is MNHEY and CDR2 is SMNVEV (reference sequence). V was pared by 5 bases and J by 5 bases, with 4 bases of the junction left unmatched. This CDR3 has 15 amino acids.

The chain joins TRBV11-1 to TRBJ2-1; the D gene is possibly TRBD2 (6 bases). CDR1 and CDR2 (germline): SGHAT, FQDESV (reference sequence). This CDR3 has 15 residues. Trimming stripped 5 bases from V and 0 bases from J, with 11 bases between. The CDR3 nucleotides are TGTGCCAGCAGCAACCGGGACTTCTCCTACAATGAGCAGTTCTTC. The encoded protein is CASSNRDFSYNEQFF.

This chain joins TRBV9 and TRBJ2-2; 13 positions agree with TRBD2. CDR3 length equals 16 residues. Trimming took 6 bases from V and 0 from J; bases not matched to a gene: 2. The germline V gene encodes CDR1 SGDLS and CDR2 YYNGEE. The CDR3 bases are TGTGCCAGCACCGGGACTAGCGGGGCGAACACCGGGGAGCTGTTTTTT. It is translated as CASTGTSGANTGELFF.